This T cell receptor (beta chain) was sequenced for a study of shared clonotypes between healthy human individuals. Study outcomes and limitations: Clonotype sharing across donors was expected to vary with sequencing depth.

Some clones are missing from TCRdb's copy, which holds only in-frame ones; the method was immunoSEQ multiplex PCR. The sample yields some 1 million clones, approximately 68% seen once. The CDR3 runs 15 residues. CDR1 is SGHAT and CDR2 is FQNNGV in the germline V gene. V was pared by 3 bases and J by 7 bases, with 13 bases between. This clone was counted a few times. Its specificity is not known. Sequences were obtained from memory CD4+ T cells sorted from blood. As for subset: CD45RA-negative fraction. The rearrangement joins TRBV11-2 to TRBJ1-6; a possible D gene is TRBD1 (6 bases). The sequence came from a young man in good health. CDR3 sequence: CASSLGGQNNSPLHF. The DNA for the CDR3 is TGTGCCAGCAGCTTGGGGGGGCAAAACAATTCACCCCTCCACTTT.